Detailed here is one TCR beta chain. V was pared by 4 bases and J by 8 bases, with 3 bases of the junction left unmatched. The CDR3 contains 12 residues. Looked up from germline, CDR1 is LGHNA and CDR2 is YNFKEQ. The sorted Tregs were CD4+CD25+CD127-/low cells. Full-length variable regions came from constant-region reverse primers plus semi-nested Nested Universal Primer A PCR. TCRdb recomputed calls from the 5' RACE reads with MiXCR, one row per CDR3 protein. Here the sample spans about 57,000 distinct CDR3 sequences, 26% being singletons. The receptor was derived from a female donor with breast cancer. The sequencing sample was made of tumor-infiltrating Tregs sorted from the breast tumor. This sequence joins TRBV4-2 and TRBJ1-2; 8 bases map to TRBD1. CDR3 amino acids: CASSPDRGGYTF. The CDR3 DNA sequence: TGTGCCAGCAGCCCCGACAGGGGCGGCTACACCTTC.